These T cell receptor beta chains were read from a single sample in a study of patients and donors after allogeneic stem cell transplantation. TCRdb reanalysed the RT-PCR reads using MiXCR and keeps one entry per CDR3 protein. The data contain over 400,000 distinct CDR3 sequences, 16% of them singletons. Input material: blood, either unsorted or a sorted T cell fraction (not recorded which). The receptor source for this set is a human donor who was either an allogeneic HSCT recipient or a stem cell or donor lymphocyte infusion donor (not recorded which). It is not recorded whose cells these are; they may come from a transplant donor. Each CDR3 is given with its conserved first and last residue. A D gene is named only where the DNA matches it firmly. Clone size is given for some rows only: seen once, a few or many times, or a class if the clone is expanded.

>TRBV27|TRBJ2-2|few|.
CASSTPSGELFF
TGTGCCAGCAGTACTCCATCCGGGGAGCTGTTTTTT
>TRBV4-1|TRBJ2-3|few|.
CASSQIGTDTQYF
TGCGCCAGCAGCCAGATAGGCACAGATACGCAGTATTTT
>TRBV12-3/TRBV12-4|TRBJ2-1|.|TRBD2
CASIFLAGGPNEQFF
TGTGCCAGCATTTTTTTAGCGGGGGGGCCGAATGAGCAGTTCTTC
>TRBV6-5|TRBJ1-1|.|.
CASSYGGGSTEAFF
TGTGCCAGCAGTTACGGAGGAGGAAGCACTGAAGCTTTCTTT
>TRBV28|TRBJ2-7|once|TRBD2
CASTLGTSGYEQYF
TGTGCCAGCACCCTCGGGACTAGCGGTTACGAGCAGTACTTC
>TRBV15|TRBJ2-2|many|.
CATNPTRQKNTGELFF
TGTGCCACCAACCCGACCAGACAGAAGAACACCGGGGAGCTGTTTTTT
>TRBV7-2|TRBJ1-5|many|TRBD1
CASSLPFVSTGGQPQHF
TGTGCCAGCAGCTTACCCTTTGTATCGACAGGGGGACAGCCCCAGCATTTT
>TRBV2|TRBJ1-1|.|TRBD1
CASSLLRDSSEAFF
TGTGCCAGCAGTTTACTCCGGGACAGCTCTGAAGCTTTCTTT
>TRBV5-6|TRBJ2-7|.|TRBD1
CASSLEGPGTVSYEQYF
TGTGCCAGCAGCTTAGAAGGGCCCGGGACAGTCTCCTACGAGCAGTACTTC
>TRBV5-1|TRBJ2-2|.|.
CASSSVTGGAGELFF
TGCGCCAGCAGCTCGGTCACAGGAGGTGCCGGGGAGCTGTTTTTT
>TRBV12-3/TRBV12-4|TRBJ1-5|.|.
CASSLGRKSNQPQHF
TGTGCCAGCAGTCTAGGACGGAAAAGCAATCAGCCCCAGCATTTT
>TRBV7-3|TRBJ2-3|.|.
CASSLNAGGTDTQYF
TGTGCCAGCAGCTTAAATGCAGGGGGCACAGATACGCAGTATTTT
>TRBV5-1|TRBJ1-5|many|.
CASSLEGVNGQPQHF
TGCGCCAGCAGCTTGGAAGGGGTCAATGGGCAGCCCCAGCATTTT
>TRBV7-8|TRBJ2-2|few|TRBD1
CASSLVYRDRGRSGELFF
TGTGCCAGCAGCTTAGTCTACCGGGACAGGGGGCGGTCCGGGGAGCTGTTTTTT
>TRBV5-1|TRBJ2-1|few|TRBD2
CASSGLAGGDEQFF
TGCGCCAGCAGTGGCCTAGCGGGAGGGGATGAGCAGTTCTTC
>TRBV2|TRBJ2-3|.|.
CASNRDRRYTDTQYF
TGTGCCAGCAACCGGGACCGTCGTTACACAGATACGCAGTATTTT
>TRBV19|TRBJ1-2|.|.
CASSIRVGGYTF
TGTGCCAGTAGTATACGCGTGGGCGGCTACACCTTC
>TRBV5-1|TRBJ2-7|.|.
CASRGLPDITYEQYF
TGCGCCAGCAGAGGCCTTCCGGACATTACCTACGAGCAGTACTTC
>TRBV11-3|TRBJ2-1|few|.
CASSSSSINEQFF
TGTGCCAGCAGCTCATCTAGTATCAATGAGCAGTTCTTC
>TRBV27|TRBJ1-5|.|.
CASSRGGAYQPQHF
TGTGCCAGCAGCCGGGGGGGGGCTTATCAGCCCCAGCATTTT
>TRBV6-5|TRBJ1-5|few|.
CASSYSSLNQPQHF
TGTGCCAGCAGTTACTCCTCCCTCAATCAGCCCCAGCATTTT
>TRBV12-3/TRBV12-4|TRBJ2-3|many|TRBD2
CASSRRTSGGAPDTQYF
TGTGCCAGCAGCCGAAGAACTAGCGGGGGGGCCCCAGATACGCAGTATTTT
>TRBV11-3|TRBJ2-7|.|TRBD2
CASSLGTSRTYEQYF
TGTGCCAGCAGCTTGGGGACTAGCCGGACCTACGAGCAGTACTTC
>TRBV12-3/TRBV12-4|TRBJ2-7|many|TRBD1
CASSSTGTGSEQYF
TGTGCCAGCAGCTCGACAGGGACAGGGAGCGAGCAGTACTTC
>TRBV20-1|TRBJ2-3|few|.
CSARGGLPDTQYF
TGCAGTGCTAGGGGGGGCCTGCCAGATACGCAGTATTTT
>TRBV5-1|TRBJ2-5|.|TRBD2
CASSFETSGGPETQYF
TGCGCCAGCAGCTTCGAGACTAGCGGGGGGCCAGAGACCCAGTACTTC
>TRBV7-2|TRBJ1-2|.|.
CASSLYMRVGYGYTF
TGTGCCAGCAGCTTATATATGAGGGTTGGCTATGGCTACACCTTC
>TRBV4-3|TRBJ2-7|many|.
CASSQDNGPSYEQYF
TGCGCCAGCAGCCAAGATAATGGGCCGAGCTACGAGCAGTACTTC
>TRBV18|TRBJ2-7|.|.
CASSPRTFPGEQYF
TGTGCCAGCTCACCACGGACTTTCCCTGGCGAGCAGTACTTC
>TRBV5-1|TRBJ2-5|.|TRBD2
CASSDRTSGMGAQYF
TGCGCCAGCAGCGACCGGACTAGCGGGATGGGGGCCCAGTACTTC
>TRBV6-2/TRBV6-3|TRBJ2-7|many|.
CASSFEDRLGSGEQYF
TGTGCCAGCAGTTTCGAGGACAGACTTGGCTCCGGGGAGCAGTACTTC
>TRBV5-1|TRBJ2-1|few|TRBD2
CASSGWGGSDNEQFF
TGCGCCAGCAGCGGCTGGGGGGGGAGCGACAATGAGCAGTTCTTC
>TRBV6-5|TRBJ1-5|.|TRBD1
CASSSWGGQGPDQPQHF
TGTGCCAGCAGTTCATGGGGGGGACAGGGGCCCGATCAGCCCCAGCATTTT
>TRBV7-9|TRBJ1-2|few|TRBD1
CASSTGQGYGYTF
TGTGCCAGCAGCACCGGACAGGGGTATGGCTACACCTTC